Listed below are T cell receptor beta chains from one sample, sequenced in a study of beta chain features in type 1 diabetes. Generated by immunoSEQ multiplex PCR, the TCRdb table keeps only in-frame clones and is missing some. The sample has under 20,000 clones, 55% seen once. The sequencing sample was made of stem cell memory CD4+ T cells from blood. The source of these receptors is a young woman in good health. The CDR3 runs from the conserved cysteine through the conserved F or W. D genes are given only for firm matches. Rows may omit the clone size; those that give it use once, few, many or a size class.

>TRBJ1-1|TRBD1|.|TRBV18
TGTGCCAGCTCACCAATGGACAGGGCAAATGAAGCTTTCTTT
CASSPMDRANEAFF
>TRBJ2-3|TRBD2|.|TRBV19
TGTGCCAGTAGTATAACCCCTAGCGGGAGACGCACAGATACGCAGTATTTT
CASSITPSGRRTDTQYF
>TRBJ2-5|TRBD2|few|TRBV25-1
TGTGCCAGCAGTACATACGGCGGGGGTGGTGAGACCCAGTACTTC
CASSTYGGGGETQYF
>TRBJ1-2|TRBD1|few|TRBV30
TGTGCCTGGAGTTTACAGGGGGACTATGGCTACACCTTC
CAWSLQGDYGYTF
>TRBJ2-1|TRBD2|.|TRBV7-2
TGTGCCAGCAGCTCAGCCCTACTAGCGGGGGTTGAGCAGTTCTTC
CASSSALLAGVEQFF
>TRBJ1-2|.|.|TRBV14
TGTGCCAGCAGCCAAGACGCCAGGGCCTATGGCTACACCTTC
CASSQDARAYGYTF
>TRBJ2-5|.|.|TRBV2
TGTGCCAGCAGTGGTGAGCTCGAGACCCAGTACTTC
CASSGELETQYF
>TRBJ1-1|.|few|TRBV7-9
TGTGCCAGCAGCTTAGTTGAGGGGAACACTGAAGCTTTCTTT
CASSLVEGNTEAFF
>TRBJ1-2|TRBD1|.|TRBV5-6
TGTGCCAGCAGCTTGGGGGGGACAGTAGGCGACTACACCTTC
CASSLGGTVGDYTF
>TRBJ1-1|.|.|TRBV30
TGTGCCTGGATAACCCACTACGGTAACACTGAAGCTTTCTTT
CAWITHYGNTEAFF
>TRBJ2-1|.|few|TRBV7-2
TGTGCCAGCAGCTTAGCGGCTCCCAATGAGCAGTTCTTC
CASSLAAPNEQFF
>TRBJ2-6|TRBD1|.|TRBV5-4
TGTGCCAGCAGCCAAGAGGACAGGCGCTCTGGGGCCAACGTCCTGACTTTC
CASSQEDRRSGANVLTF
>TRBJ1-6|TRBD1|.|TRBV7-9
TGTGCCAGCAGTCGGACAGGGGGTTCTTCACCCCTCCACTTT
CASSRTGGSSPLHF
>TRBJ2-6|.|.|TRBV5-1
TGCGCCAGCAGCTCGGACAGATACTCTGGGGCCAACGTCCTGACTTTC
CASSSDRYSGANVLTF
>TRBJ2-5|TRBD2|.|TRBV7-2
TGTGCCAGCAGTCAGACGGGGGGACGGGAGACCCAGTACTTC
CASSQTGGRETQYF
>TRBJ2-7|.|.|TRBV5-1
TGCGCCAGCAGCTTGGTTACAGGCACGGACGAGCAGTACTTC
CASSLVTGTDEQYF
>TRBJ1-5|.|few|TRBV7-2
TGTGCCAGCAGCTTCGACTTCAATCAGCCCCAGCATTTT
CASSFDFNQPQHF
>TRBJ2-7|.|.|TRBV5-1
TGCGCCAGCAGCGCCCCGGGGGACGAGCAGTACTTC
CASSAPGDEQYF
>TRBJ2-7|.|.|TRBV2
TGTGCCAGCAGTGACCCAGGGGTCTCCTACGAGCAGTACTTC
CASSDPGVSYEQYF
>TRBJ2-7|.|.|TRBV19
TGTGCCAGTAGCTCGACACTTACCTACGAGCAGTACTTC
CASSSTLTYEQYF
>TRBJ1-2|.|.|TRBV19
TGTGCCAGTAGCAAACAGGGCATTGGCTATGGCTACACCTTC
CASSKQGIGYGYTF
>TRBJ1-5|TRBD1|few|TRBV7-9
TGTGCCAGCAGCTTGGCTGGACAGGGGGCAAGGCAGCCCCAGCATTTT
CASSLAGQGARQPQHF
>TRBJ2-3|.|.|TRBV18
TGTGCCAGCTCACCCCCCCAGCGGACAGATACGCAGTATTTT
CASSPPQRTDTQYF
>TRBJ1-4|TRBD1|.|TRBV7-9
TGTGCCAGCAGGAGACAGGGAGGACTGTTTTTT
CASRRQGGLFF
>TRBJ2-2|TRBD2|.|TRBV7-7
TGTGCCAGCAGCTTGAGGGAGGGCCCCGGGGAGCTGTTTTTT
CASSLREGPGELFF
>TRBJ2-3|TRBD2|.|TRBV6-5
TGTGCCAGCAGTTACCGGCTAGCGGTAGGCAGGGATACGCAGTATTTT
CASSYRLAVGRDTQYF
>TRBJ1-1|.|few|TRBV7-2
TGTGCCAGCAGCTTAGTGTCGCACGGGCTGGGGAGAACTGAAGCTTTCTTT
CASSLVSHGLGRTEAFF
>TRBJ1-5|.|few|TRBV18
TGTGCCAGCTCACCCGGCAGGGCGGATCAGCCCCAGCATTTT
CASSPGRADQPQHF
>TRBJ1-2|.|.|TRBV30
TGTGCCTGGAGGGAAAGTGGGCCCGGCTACACCTTC
CAWRESGPGYTF
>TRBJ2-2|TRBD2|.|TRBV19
TGTGCCAGTAATCCGAGGGGACTAGCGGGAGTAAACACCGGGGAGCTGTTTTTT
CASNPRGLAGVNTGELFF
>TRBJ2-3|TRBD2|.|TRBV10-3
TGTGCCATCAAACGCCACACTAGCGGGAGGGTGGGGAACACAGATACGCAGTATTTT
CAIKRHTSGRVGNTDTQYF
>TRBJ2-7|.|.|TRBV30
TGTGCCTGGAGTGCGGGGACAATCGAGCAGTACTTC
CAWSAGTIEQYF
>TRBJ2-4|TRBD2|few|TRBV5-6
TGTGCCAGCAGCTTGGTAGCGGGAGGGCCCGGAAACATTCAGTACTTC
CASSLVAGGPGNIQYF
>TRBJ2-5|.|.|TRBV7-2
TGTGCCAGCAGCTTTCAGGGAGGCGGGGAGACCCAGTACTTC
CASSFQGGGETQYF
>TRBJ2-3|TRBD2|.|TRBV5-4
TGTGCCAGCAGCTTACTAGCGGGAATCACAGATACGCAGTATTTT
CASSLLAGITDTQYF
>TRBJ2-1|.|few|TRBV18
TGTGCCAGCTCACCGTGGGGGGGGGCGAACAATGAGCAGTTCTTC
CASSPWGGANNEQFF
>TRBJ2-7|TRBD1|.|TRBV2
TGTGCCAGCAGTGTTGGGACAGGATCCTACGAGCAGTACTTC
CASSVGTGSYEQYF
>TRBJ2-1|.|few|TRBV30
TGTGCCTGGAGTGTAAAAGGGAGTGCCTACAATGAGCAGTTCTTC
CAWSVKGSAYNEQFF
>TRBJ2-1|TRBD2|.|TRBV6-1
TGTGCCAGCAGTGAAGTGGGAGGGCCAAATGAGCAGTTCTTC
CASSEVGGPNEQFF
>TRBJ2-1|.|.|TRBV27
TGTGCCAGCACCTCAAGGGGGGGACAGGTGAACAATGAGCAGTTCTTC
CASTSRGGQVNNEQFF
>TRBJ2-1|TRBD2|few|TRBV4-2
TGTGCCAGCAGCCAAGAGTCTAGCGGGAGCGTCGGAGATGAGCAGTTCTTC
CASSQESSGSVGDEQFF
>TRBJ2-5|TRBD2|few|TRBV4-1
TGCGCCAGCAGCCAAGGGAGTCAGCGGGGTTTGCAAGAGACCCAGTACTTC
CASSQGSQRGLQETQYF
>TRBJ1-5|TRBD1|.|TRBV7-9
TGTGCCAGCAGCTTAGCAGGGACAGGCAATCAGCCCCAGCATTTT
CASSLAGTGNQPQHF
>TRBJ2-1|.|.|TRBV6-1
TGTGCCAGCAGTGACCCATGGGCGCATGAGCAGTTCTTC
CASSDPWAHEQFF
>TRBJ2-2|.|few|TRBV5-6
TGTGCCAGCAGCTTGCTGGTGAGGGACACCGGGGAGCTGTTTTTT
CASSLLVRDTGELFF
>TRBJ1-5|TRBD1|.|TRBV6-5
TGTGCCAGCAGTCCGACAGGGGGAGGGCAGCCCCAGCATTTT
CASSPTGGGQPQHF
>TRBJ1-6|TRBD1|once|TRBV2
TGTGCCAGCAGTGAGGAGGGGGCCAGTAATTCACCCCTCCACTTT
CASSEEGASNSPLHF
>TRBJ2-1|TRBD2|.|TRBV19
TGTGCCAGTAGTATAAGGCTAGCGGGAGGGCGCGATGAGCAGTTCTTC
CASSIRLAGGRDEQFF
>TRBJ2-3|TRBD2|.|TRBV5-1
TGCGCCAGCAGGGTAGCGGGGAACACAGATACGCAGTATTTT
CASRVAGNTDTQYF
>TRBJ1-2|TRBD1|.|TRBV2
TGTGCCAGCAGCTCGGACAGGGTGGATGGCTACACCTTC
CASSSDRVDGYTF
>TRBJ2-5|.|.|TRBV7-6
TGTGCCAGCAGCTTACCCCGAGAGACCCAGTACTTC
CASSLPRETQYF
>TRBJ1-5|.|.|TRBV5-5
TGTGCCAGGGGAGTGGATAGCAATCAGCCCCAGCATTTT
CARGVDSNQPQHF
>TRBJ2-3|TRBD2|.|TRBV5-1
TGCGCCAGCAGCTTGGTCGCGACTAGCTCAGATACGCAGTATTTT
CASSLVATSSDTQYF